Detailed here is one TCR beta chain. The table came from immunoSEQ multiplex PCR; TCRdb's copy has only in-frame clones and leaves some out. The sample holds 250,000 or so clones, around nine tenths seen once. The CDR3 is 14 amino acids. V lost 6 bases and J lost 4; bases outside the gene matches: 5. Germline CDR1 is SEHNR and CDR2 is FQNEAQ (reference sequence). This entry is derived from a study of blood T cell repertoires in COVID-19. Sequenced: peripheral blood. The clonotype comes from a man aged 18 to 30 with active or convalescent COVID-19. J is TRBJ1-4 and V is TRBV7-9, with 7 bases fitting TRBD1. CDR3 loop: CASSYRDSNEKLFF. The CDR3 bases are TGTGCCAGCAGTTACCGGGACAGTAATGAAAAACTGTTTTTT. The variable domain in full, with the rest retrieved from reference TRBV7-9 and TRBJ1-4, is DTGVSQNPRHKITKRGQNVTFRCDPISEHNRLYWYRQTLGQGPEFLTYFQNEAQLEKSRLLSDRFSAERPKGSFSTLEIQRTEQGDSAMYLCASSYRDSNEKLFFGSGTQLSVL.